This T cell receptor beta chain comes out of a study of PD-L1 blockade in urothelial cancer. Across the study: Analysis of blood occurred 3 weeks (second dose) and 6 weeks after treatment start.

Regarding the study as a whole: Survival was better when pretreatment blood TCR clonality fell below the median.

The repertoire was sequenced with immunoSEQ multiplex PCR; TCRdb's copy has only in-frame clones and lacks some. The sample has about 44,000 clones, around 80% seen once. CDR3 size: 16 residues. Germline trimming cut 6 bases from V and 5 bases from J; bases unmatched to any gene: 13. CDR1 and CDR2 from the germline V gene are LNHDA and SQIVND (reference sequence). Of note for this clone: Its antigen is not identified.

Patients were living with locally advanced or metastatic urothelial carcinoma. This receptor was identified in a man in his 70s with urothelial cancer. Here the sequenced sample was PBMCs, taken around atezolizumab (anti-PD-L1) treatment. The chain couples TRBV19 to TRBJ2-1, with 7 bases fitting TRBD2. CDR3 amino acids: CASSTGVGGVHNEQFF. The CDR3 nucleotides read TGTGCCAGTAGCACGGGCGTTGGGGGGGTACACAATGAGCAGTTCTTC.